This record concerns one TCR beta chain sequence. Its specificity is not known. These data are taken from a study of circulating and synovial CD4+ cells in juvenile arthritis. Study-level results: Vbeta family usage analysis did not detect the pathogenic-like versus bulk difference. Diversity here was lower than in bulk blood CD4 cells. CPL versus bulk CD4 samples: T cell genome counts differed by at least an order of magnitude.

The protocol was immunoSEQ multiplex PCR, while the TCRdb copy is restricted to in-frame clones and leaves out a portion. This sample carries 25,000 to 35,000 clones, roughly 95% of them seen once, and the ten largest clones take about 3.1%. What was sequenced was CD4+ T cells from blood. This TCR derives from a human donor with juvenile idiopathic arthritis.

The CDR3 reads CASSLREGYEQYF. CDR3 DNA sequence: TGTGCCAGCAGCTTACGTGAGGGCTACGAGCAGTACTTC. The chain recombines TRBV7-9 with TRBJ2-7, with D perhaps matching TRBD2 (5 bases). Germline V gene lookup returns CDR1 SEHNR and CDR2 FQNEAQ (reference sequence). This CDR3 is 13 amino acids long. V lost 2 bases to trimming and J lost 3 bases, with 8 bases between them.